This T cell receptor beta chain stems from a study of a mutant IDH1 vaccine in newly diagnosed glioma. Study details: During weeks 1, 3, 5, 7, 11, 15, 19 and 23, patients received eight vaccinations. Males made up roughly 62% and females roughly 40% of treated patients, whose mean age was around 40 years. Whole-study results and caveats: Among top peripheral T cell clonotypes, changes seemed unrelated to pseudoprogression. Vaccine-induced responses were seen in around 93% of patients, spanning several MHC alleles.

Noted time point: week 23, last vaccination. Doses consisted of 300 ug of mutant IDH1 20-mer peptide each, paired with topical imiquimod. Clones were sequenced by immunoSEQ multiplex PCR, and TCRdb holds only the in-frame ones, with some missing. The sample comprises approximately 57,000 clones, approximately 78% of which are singletons, and roughly 8.4% rests with the top ten. Regarding this clone: The target antigen is unknown.

V lost 4 bases, J lost 0 bases, and 14 bases lay in between. Germline CDR1 and CDR2: SGDLS and YYNGEE. The CDR3 runs 17 residues. The clonotype originates from a woman aged 40 to 50 with glioma. Some clones in this sample may be carry-over from other donors' samples. This chain connects TRBV9 to TRBJ2-6; D is unclear. The sample was PBMCs, taken from a glioma patient whose treatment included an IDH1 peptide vaccine. For the CDR3, the DNA is TGTGCCAGCAGCTACAGTTTGCCCTCCTCTGGGGCCAACGTCCTGACTTTC. Encoded protein: CASSYSLPSSGANVLTF.